The rows below give T cell receptor beta chains drawn from one sample of a study of T cell repertoires in cytomegalovirus infection. TCRdb redid the calling of the reads with MiXCR, one entry per CDR3 protein. Of around 260,000 distinct CDR3 sequences listed, roughly 25% are singletons. The sequencing input was PBMCs. Every receptor here comes from a human donor in good health (CMV status not recorded). Some clones in this sample may be carry-over from other donors' samples. Each CDR3 is given with its conserved first and last residue. The D gene is left open where the match is weak. Size values are once, few and many counts, or a class for expanded clones, and some rows have none.

>few|TRBV20-1|NA|TRBJ2-3
TGCAGTGCTAGAGCTTTAGATACGCAGTATTTT
CSARALDTQYF
>few|TRBV20-1|TRBD2|TRBJ2-3
TGCAGTGCTAGAGTCGGGGCCCTGCGGGAGGTCGCAGATACGCAGTATTTT
CSARVGALREVADTQYF
>few|TRBV11-2|NA|TRBJ2-3
TGTGCAAGCGTCTTAGCGGGCACAGATACGCAGTATTTT
CASVLAGTDTQYF
>few|TRBV6-1|TRBD1|TRBJ2-2
TGTGCCAGCAGCCCGACAGGGACGAACACCGGGGAGCTGTTTTTT
CASSPTGTNTGELFF
>NA|TRBV5-6|NA|TRBJ2-7
TGTGCCAGCAGCTTTACATCTTCCTACGAGCAGTACTTC
CASSFTSSYEQYF
>NA|TRBV15|NA|TRBJ1-1
TGTGCCACCAGCAGAGTGGAAGGGTGGACTGAAGCTTTCTTT
CATSRVEGWTEAFF
>few|TRBV30|NA|TRBJ1-1
TGTGCCTGGAGTGTACTGGGGCCGGGCACTGAAGCTTTCTTT
CAWSVLGPGTEAFF
>many|TRBV7-9|NA|TRBJ2-7
TGTGCCAGCAGCTTAGCAGGGGGGATCCTCTACGAGCAGTACTTC
CASSLAGGILYEQYF
>NA|TRBV5-1|NA|TRBJ2-5
TGCGCCAGCAGCTTGGACGGGACCCTACAAGAGACCCAGTACTTC
CASSLDGTLQETQYF
>NA|TRBV18|NA|TRBJ1-1
TGTGCCAGCTCAACAGAGGGGGTAGGCACTGAAGCTTTCTTT
CASSTEGVGTEAFF
>many|TRBV12-3/TRBV12-4|TRBD2|TRBJ2-7
TGTGCCAGCAGTTCGGCGGGAGGGGGGCCGGTCGAGCAGTACTTC
CASSSAGGGPVEQYF
>few|TRBV12-5|NA|TRBJ1-2
TGTGCTAGTGGTTTGAATAACTATGGCTACACCTTC
CASGLNNYGYTF
>NA|TRBV24-1|NA|TRBJ2-2
TGTGCCACCAGTGACCCCGTACAGGGTGCCACCGGGGAGCTGTTTTTT
CATSDPVQGATGELFF
>many|TRBV7-4|NA|TRBJ2-7
TGTGCCAGCAGCTTAGGTCTGGGACACGACCGCTCCTACGAGCAGTACTTC
CASSLGLGHDRSYEQYF
>NA|TRBV7-8|NA|TRBJ2-2
TGTGCCAGCAGCGGCACTAGAGGCGGGGAGCTGTTTTTT
CASSGTRGGELFF
>few|TRBV7-2|NA|TRBJ2-7
TGTGCCAGCAGCCCCTACACAGGGTTCGAGCAGTACTTC
CASSPYTGFEQYF
>few|TRBV28|NA|TRBJ2-5
TGTGCCAGCAGACCAACCGTCTTAAGTATCGACCAAGAGACCCAGTACTTC
CASRPTVLSIDQETQYF
>NA|TRBV5-1|TRBD1|TRBJ1-1
TGCGCCAGCAGCTTAGAGGGACAGATGAACACTGAAGCTTTCTTT
CASSLEGQMNTEAFF
>many|TRBV7-2|NA|TRBJ1-2
TGTGCCAGCAGCTTAACAGGGAGGGCAAACTATGGCTACACCTTC
CASSLTGRANYGYTF
>NA|TRBV7-3|NA|TRBJ1-1
TGTGCCAGCAGCTTAATTGGGGCAGGGACTGAAGCTTTCTTT
CASSLIGAGTEAFF
>many|TRBV7-2|NA|TRBJ2-2
TGTGCCAGCAGCTTTTCATGGGGGACCGGGGAGCTGTTTTTT
CASSFSWGTGELFF
>many|TRBV12-3/TRBV12-4|NA|TRBJ2-2
TGTGCCAGCAGTCCGACAGTCTTGGGGGCCGGGGAGCTGTTTTTT
CASSPTVLGAGELFF
>NA|TRBV7-9|NA|TRBJ1-6
TGTGCCAGCAGCTTAGGCGGAGGAATTAATTCACCCCTCCACTTT
CASSLGGGINSPLHF
>NA|TRBV23-1|NA|TRBJ1-6
TGCGCCAGCAGTCAATCGGAGGGTGAGAATTCACCCCTCCACTTT
CASSQSEGENSPLHF
>few|TRBV10-3|NA|TRBJ2-3
TGTGCCATCAGTGAAGGGTCCCCAGATACGCAGTATTTT
CAISEGSPDTQYF
>many|TRBV7-2|TRBD1|TRBJ2-2
TGTGCCAGCAGCTTTGTTCAGACAGGGCTCACCGGGGAGCTGTTTTTT
CASSFVQTGLTGELFF
>NA|TRBV7-9|NA|TRBJ2-2
TGTGCCAGCAGCCCGACCCGGACCGTCGCGAACACCGGGGAGCTGTTTTTT
CASSPTRTVANTGELFF
>NA|TRBV19|NA|TRBJ2-2
TGTGCCAGTAGTATAGAAGCCCCTCCGGTTCCCGGGGAGCTGTTTTTT
CASSIEAPPVPGELFF
>few|TRBV24-1|NA|TRBJ1-2
TGTGCCACCAGTAATGGCTACACCTTC
CATSNGYTF
>NA|TRBV19|TRBD1|TRBJ1-6
TGTGCCAGTAGTATAAGGACAGGGGCCCTACGTCCGTCACCCCTCCACTTT
CASSIRTGALRPSPLHF
>NA|TRBV7-3|NA|TRBJ2-3
TGTGCCAGCAGCCCGGACCTGCCAGATACGCAGTATTTT
CASSPDLPDTQYF
>few|TRBV5-1|TRBD1|TRBJ2-3
TGCGCCAGCAGCCGGGAGACAGGGGGCACAGATACGCAGTATTTT
CASSRETGGTDTQYF
>NA|TRBV9|NA|TRBJ2-7
TGTGCCAGCAGCGTCAGGGGCGGGAGAGGGACCTACGAGCAGTACTTC
CASSVRGGRGTYEQYF
>NA|TRBV2|TRBD1|TRBJ1-4
TGTGCCAGCAGTGGACAGGGGGCGTCTAATGAAAAACTGTTTTTT
CASSGQGASNEKLFF
>NA|TRBV18|NA|TRBJ2-5
TGTGCCAGCTCACCAAAGAGGGAGACCCAGTACTTC
CASSPKRETQYF
>NA|TRBV2|NA|TRBJ2-3
TGTGCCAGCAGCGATTCCGTCCCCACAGATACGCAGTATTTT
CASSDSVPTDTQYF
>few|TRBV12-3/TRBV12-4|NA|TRBJ2-3
TGTGCCAGCAGTTTATACGGAGCCGGGGATACGCAGTATTTT
CASSLYGAGDTQYF
>few|TRBV28|NA|TRBJ2-2
TGTGCCAGCAGTTTCCAACTCACCGGGGAGCTGTTTTTT
CASSFQLTGELFF
>NA|TRBV27|NA|TRBJ1-1
TGTGCCAGCATTCAAGTAGGGAGAAACACTGAAGCTTTCTTT
CASIQVGRNTEAFF
>few|TRBV5-3|TRBD2|TRBJ2-5
TGTGCCAGCAGCTCCGGACTAGCGGGGGCAACTAGGGAGACCCAGTACTTC
CASSSGLAGATRETQYF
>NA|TRBV19|TRBD1|TRBJ2-7
TGTGCCAGTAGTACCGCCGGGACAGGGCCCTACGAGCAGTACTTC
CASSTAGTGPYEQYF
>NA|TRBV4-1|TRBD2|TRBJ2-4
TGCGCCAGCAGCCCCCTGGGTAGCGGGAGAGCAAACATTCAGTACTTC
CASSPLGSGRANIQYF
>many|TRBV7-8|TRBD1|TRBJ2-1
TGTGCCAGCAGCAAGACAGGGGGAAGGTACAATGAGCAGTTCTTC
CASSKTGGRYNEQFF
>few|TRBV27|TRBD1|TRBJ2-1
TGTGCCAGCAGTCTACAGGGGGAACTTTCCTACAATGAGCAGTTCTTC
CASSLQGELSYNEQFF
>few|TRBV10-2|NA|TRBJ2-4
TGCGCCAGCAGTGACTCGTCAGGGCCTTTAGCCAAAAACATTCAGTACTTC
CASSDSSGPLAKNIQYF
>few|TRBV2|NA|TRBJ1-5
TGTGCCAGCAGTGAACGCGGCCTGGGGGGCAATCAGCCCCAGCATTTT
CASSERGLGGNQPQHF
>many|TRBV7-2|NA|TRBJ2-5
TGTGCCAGCAGCCGTCGGAGGACACAAGAGACCCAGTACTTC
CASSRRRTQETQYF
>many|TRBV27|NA|TRBJ2-3
TGTGCCAGCAGAACCGACAGTGGCACAGATACGCAGTATTTT
CASRTDSGTDTQYF
>NA|TRBV28|TRBD1|TRBJ1-2
TGTGCCAGCAGAGACAGGGTCCGCGGGGGCTACACCTTC
CASRDRVRGGYTF
>few|TRBV24-1|NA|TRBJ2-3
TGTGCCACCAGTGACACATGGCGAGATACGCAGTATTTT
CATSDTWRDTQYF
>NA|TRBV2|NA|TRBJ2-6
TGTGCCAGCAGCCGGGGACAATCTGGGGCCAACGTCCTGACTTTC
CASSRGQSGANVLTF
>few|TRBV12-3/TRBV12-4|NA|TRBJ2-3
TGTGCCAGCAGCCCGGGGCGGGGGCGACCCCCCGATACGCAGTATTTT
CASSPGRGRPPDTQYF
>many|TRBV7-2|NA|TRBJ2-3
TGTGCCAGCGGCAAAGTGGGGGCAGGGGTGGCAGATACGCAGTATTTT
CASGKVGAGVADTQYF
>many|TRBV7-3|NA|TRBJ1-1
TGTGCCAGCAGACCTGAGGGCACTCGCATGAACACTGAAGCTTTCTTT
CASRPEGTRMNTEAFF
>NA|TRBV9|TRBD1|TRBJ2-3
TGTGCCAGCAGCGCGGGACAGGGGGCGTTTACGCAGTATTTT
CASSAGQGAFTQYF